The 25 T cell receptor beta chains presented below share a single source sample, sequenced in a study of blood T cells in healthy people across ages (dated by TCRdb to 2013 to 2016). The method behind the library was 5' RACE. The sequencer was an Illumina HiSeq 2500. A second PCR of roughly 7 to 11 cycles was run with a J-beta primer mix and a sample-barcoded 5' primer. Clones were called with MiXCR by TCRdb after fastp trimmed the public reads at Q25, and only in-frame beta chains were retained. For every CDR3 protein sequence, its rows merge into one entry that carries the most common genes and DNA. In this sample the table shows about 640,000 distinct CDR3 sequences, approximately 50% of which occur a single time. 30% to 40% of the sample lies in the top ten. The sequencing sample was made of blood. All receptors come from a man in his 60s in good health.

The CDR3 loop reads CSATGLGVADTQYF. The CDR3 bases are TGCAGTGCTACGGGACTAGGGGTGGCAGATACGCAGTATTTT. The chain couples TRBV20-1 to TRBJ2-3; 8 nucleotides line up with TRBD2. Trimming at V came to 4 bases and at J to 4 bases, leaving 7 bases not matched to a gene. The CDR3 is 14 residues long. From germline, CDR1 is DFQATT and CDR2 SNEGSKA (reference sequence).

The rearrangement joins TRBV27 to TRBJ2-5; 10 positions match TRBD1. J was trimmed by 1 base and V by 0 bases; bases with no gene match: 11. This CDR3 is 19 amino acids long. Germline V gene lookup returns CDR1 MNHEY and CDR2 SMNVEV (reference sequence). Here the CDR3 reads CASSLSPALTGGLQETQYF. In DNA, the CDR3 is TGTGCCAGCAGTTTATCGCCCGCTTTGACAGGGGGCCTCCAAGAGACCCAGTACTTC.

The rearrangement uses TRBV4-1 and TRBJ2-7; a possible D gene is TRBD1 (7 bases). Trimming cost V 2 bases and J 3 bases, with 14 bases left between them. The germline CDR1 and CDR2 sequences are MGHRA and YSYEKL. The CDR3 covers 15 residues. The CDR3 spells CASSQQGGSDYEQYF. The CDR3 DNA is TGCGCCAGCAGCCAACAGGGGGGCAGCGACTACGAGCAGTACTTC.

V gene TRBV18 combines with J gene TRBJ1-4; D uncertain. V was shortened by 2 bases and J by 2 bases, with 12 bases between the two germline ends. Germline V lookup: CDR1 KGHSH, CDR2 LQKENI. The CDR3 loop spans 16 amino acids. This CDR3 reads CASSPSGSFTNEKLFF. CDR3 DNA sequence: TGTGCCAGCTCACCATCGGGATCCTTCACTAATGAAAAACTGTTTTTT.

This clonotype was observed a handful of times. The chain carries TRBV7-2 and TRBJ2-2; D possibly corresponds to TRBD1 (5 bases). V shed 1 base and J shed 5 bases, with 11 bases lying between them. In germline, CDR1 is SGHTA, CDR2 FQGNSA. The CDR3 covers 15 residues. The CDR3 sequence is CASSLVRAGTGELFF. DNA of the CDR3: TGTGCCAGCAGCTTAGTTCGGGCAGGGACCGGGGAGCTGTTTTTT.

This clonotype was counted only a few times. The CDR3 region has the DNA TGCAGCGTTGGGAATGGAAACTCTGGGGCCAACGTCCTGACTTTC. It is translated as CSVGNGNSGANVLTF. The V gene is TRBV29-1, the J gene TRBJ2-6; no reliable D call. The germline gives CDR1 SQVTM, CDR2 ANQGSEA. This CDR3 is built from 15 residues. Trimming shortened V by 4 bases and J by 0 bases, and 10 bases separated the two germline ends.

V is TRBV11-2 and J is TRBJ2-5; 9 bases agree with TRBD2. V lost 1 base and J lost 5; bases outside the gene matches: 17. The CDR3 is 19 amino acids. From germline, CDR1 is SGHAT and CDR2 FQNNGV. The CDR3 is CASSLGGGPGLARLETQYF. CDR3 coding DNA: TGTGCCAGCAGCTTAGGAGGAGGCCCGGGACTAGCACGGTTGGAGACCCAGTACTTC.

The chain carries TRBV6-1 and TRBJ2-5; the D gene could be TRBD1 or TRBD2 (5 bases each). Germline V lookup: CDR1 MNHNS, CDR2 SASEGT. The CDR3 totals 14 residues. V was shortened by 6 bases and J by 1 base, with 12 bases between the two germline ends. Here the CDR3 DNA reads TGTGCCAGCAGGGGGGTAAAGCTCCAAGAGACCCAGTACTTC. It encodes CASRGVKLQETQYF.

J is TRBJ2-1 and V is TRBV10-3; D is possibly TRBD2 (6 bases). The CDR3 is 16 residues long. Trimming cost V 8 bases and J 4 bases, with 21 bases left between them. Germline V gene data show CDR1 as ENHRY and CDR2 as SYGVKD. The CDR3 coding sequence is TGTGCCATCGGGACGAACGCGGGGAGGATGTACAATGAGCAGTTCTTC. It specifies CAIGTNAGRMYNEQFF.

This rearrangement joins TRBV5-1 to TRBJ2-7; no firm D call. CDR1 is SGHRS, CDR2 YFSETQ, per germline. The CDR3 is 15 amino acids. V dropped 3 bases and J dropped 2 bases, with 15 bases sitting between them. The CDR3 loop reads CASSYPGPNPYEQYF. The CDR3, as DNA: TGCGCCAGCAGCTACCCCGGTCCCAACCCCTACGAGCAGTACTTC.

The rearrangement uses TRBV27 and TRBJ2-3; the D is unclear. Germline V CDR1 and CDR2: MNHEY, SMNVEV (reference sequence). This CDR3 region has 15 residues. Trimming pared 0 bases from V and 2 bases from J, leaving 9 bases between. The CDR3, as DNA: TGTGCCAGCAGTTTATCGGTCCGCAACACAGATACGCAGTATTTT. Translation gives CASSLSVRNTDTQYF.

This chain joins TRBV6-1 and TRBJ2-5; 7 positions agree with TRBD1. The CDR3 is 13 amino acids. V lost 6 bases and J lost 2; bases outside the gene matches: 3. Germline loops: CDR1 MNHNS, CDR2 SASEGT. CDR3 amino acids: CASRVQGQETQYF. As DNA, the CDR3 is TGTGCCAGCAGGGTACAGGGGCAAGAGACCCAGTACTTC.

The chain couples TRBV6-1 to TRBJ2-4, with 9 bases lining up with TRBD1. J gave up 3 bases and V 3 bases, and 9 bases lay outside the gene matches. Germline-derived CDR1 and CDR2 are MNHNS and SASEGT. The CDR3 has 17 residues. The CDR3 protein is CASSDWSQGASKNIQYF. DNA of the CDR3: TGTGCCAGCAGTGATTGGTCACAGGGGGCGAGCAAAAACATTCAGTACTTC.

V is TRBV20-1 and J is TRBJ1-6; D call uncertain. The CDR3 is 13 amino acids. CDR1 is DFQATT, CDR2 SNEGSKA, per germline (reference sequence). V shed 1 base and J shed 13 bases, with 14 bases lying between them. The DNA for the CDR3 is TGCAGTGCTAGAGCCAATGACGGTCAGCCCCTCCACTTT. This codes for CSARANDGQPLHF.

This clonotype appeared many times. This chain uses TRBV29-1 with TRBJ2-1; D possibly corresponds to TRBD2 (6 bases). In germline, CDR1 is SQVTM, CDR2 ANQGSEA. V lost 4 bases and J lost 5, with 9 bases in between. The CDR3 is 12 amino acids. For the CDR3, the DNA is TGCAGCGTTGCGGCGGGAAACAATGAGCAGTTCTTC. As protein: CSVAAGNNEQFF.

J is TRBJ2-3 and V is TRBV25-1; D is unclear. Germline V gene sequence: CDR1 MGHDK, CDR2 SYGVNS. Trimming shortened V by 5 bases and J by 0 bases, and 9 bases separated the two germline ends. The CDR3 is 14 residues long. CDR3 region: CASSQVASTDTQYF. For the CDR3, the DNA is TGTGCCAGCAGTCAAGTCGCGAGCACAGATACGCAGTATTTT.

This chain connects TRBV3-1 to TRBJ2-7; 15 bases fit TRBD2. The CDR3 is 20 residues long. Germline V gene lookup returns CDR1 LGHDT and CDR2 YNNKEL (reference sequence). V was pared by 2 bases and J by 0 bases, with 11 bases of the junction left unmatched. In nucleotides, the CDR3 is TGTGCCAGCAGCCAACCCGATCGGACTAGCGGGGGGGCAAGCTCCTACGAGCAGTACTTC. Amino acid sequence: CASSQPDRTSGGASSYEQYF.

This clonotype turned up a few times. The V gene is TRBV20-1, the J gene TRBJ2-1; D is unresolved. CDR3 length: 13 residues. Trimming cost V 1 base and J 0 bases, with 4 bases left between them. Germline assignment: CDR1 DFQATT and CDR2 SNEGSKA (reference sequence). CDR3 protein: CSARAPSYNEQFF. CDR3 sequence (DNA): TGCAGTGCTAGAGCCCCCTCCTACAATGAGCAGTTCTTC.

The CDR3 nucleotides read TGTGCCAGCACCGTGGGACAGGGGGCACGGGGCTACACCTTC. This translates into CASTVGQGARGYTF. The rearrangement uses TRBV28 and TRBJ1-2, with 12 bases aligning to TRBD1. V trimming: 7 bases; J trimming: 8 bases; junction bases outside the gene matches: 8. The germline V gene has CDR1 MDHEN and CDR2 SYDVKM. This CDR3 has 14 amino acids.

This clonotype showed up just once. The chain combines TRBV20-1 with TRBJ2-7, with D possibly TRBD1 on 5 matching bases. TRBJ2-5 matches the DNA end more closely, so the J call is doubtful. Germline V CDR1 and CDR2: DFQATT, SNEGSKA (reference sequence). This CDR3 has 16 residues. DNA of the CDR3: TGCAGTGCTGCCCATGCCGTCAGTTCAGGGCGGGAGACCCAGTACTTC. Translated: CSAAHAVSSGRETQYF.

The rearrangement links TRBV6-5 to TRBJ2-7, with 7 bases that match TRBD1. The CDR3 loop spans 15 amino acids. Germline CDR1 reads MNHEY; CDR2 reads SVGAGI. V lost 3 bases and J lost 3; bases outside the gene matches: 8. This CDR3 reads CASSYFSGGSYEQYF. DNA for the CDR3: TGTGCCAGCAGTTATTTCTCAGGGGGTAGCTACGAGCAGTACTTC.

The chain carries TRBV7-2 and TRBJ2-4; 8 nucleotides align to TRBD2. The J call may be mistaken, given a closer DNA end match to TRBJ2-7. The CDR3 totals 16 residues. Per germline, CDR1 SGHTA and CDR2 FQGNSA. The CDR3, as DNA: TGTGCCAGCAGCTTAGAGGGTAGCGGGACCCCCTACGAGCAGTACTTC. This codes for CASSLEGSGTPYEQYF.

The chain combines TRBV2 with TRBJ2-5; 9 bases line up with TRBD1. The end of the DNA fits TRBJ2-7 better, so the J call may be wrong. Looked up from germline, CDR1 is SNHLY and CDR2 is FYNNEI. The CDR3 spans 15 residues. The CDR3 region has the DNA TGTGCCAGCAAATGGACAGGGGTTTATACATCCGAGCAGTACTTC. Amino acid sequence: CASKWTGVYTSEQYF.

The chain employs TRBV7-9 and TRBJ1-2; 7 bases fit TRBD1. The germline V gene has CDR1 SEHNR and CDR2 FQNEAQ (reference sequence). This CDR3 has 15 amino acids. The V and J ends lost 1 base and 3 bases, in that order; junction bases with no gene match: 5. The CDR3 loop is CASSLGPGQYYGYTF. CDR3 coding DNA: TGTGCCAGCAGCTTAGGACCGGGACAGTACTATGGCTACACCTTC.

This rearrangement joins TRBV7-2 to TRBJ1-2, with D perhaps TRBD1 (5 bases). Looked up from germline, CDR1 is SGHTA and CDR2 is FQGNSA. V was pared by 3 bases and J by 3 bases, with 8 bases between. The CDR3 spans 13 residues. As DNA, the CDR3 is TGTGCCAGCAGCTTGCAGGGTTACTATGGCTACACCTTC. Translating it yields CASSLQGYYGYTF.